The 14 T cell receptor beta chains given below trace back to one sample, sequenced in a study of CD8 T cells in ankylosing spondylitis. Via MiXCR, TCRdb re-called the 5' RACE reads, giving one row per CDR3 protein. Of 250,000 to 400,000 distinct CDR3 sequences listed, roughly 11% are singletons. The sample taken for sequencing was blood, either unsorted or a sorted T cell fraction (not recorded which). These receptors all stem from a female donor with ankylosing spondylitis or in good health (not recorded which).

At least ten counts were recorded for this clonotype. The rearrangement joins TRBV5-4 to TRBJ1-1, with a tentative D call TRBD1 (6 bases). With 4 bases removed from V and 8 bases from J, the gap between germline ends came to 21 bases. Germline V CDR1 and CDR2: SGHNT, YYREEE (reference sequence). The CDR3 loop spans 15 amino acids. The CDR3 bases are TGTGCCAGCAGCCCGACCGGTTTGCTTACAGGGGAAGCTTTCTTT. Translating it yields CASSPTGLLTGEAFF.

Ten or more counts support this clonotype. The genes are TRBV5-1 and TRBJ2-5; 7 positions agree with TRBD1. The CDR3 contains 14 residues. Trimming cost V 2 bases and J 2 bases; bases outside gene matches: 3. Germline V gene data show CDR1 as SGHRS and CDR2 as YFSETQ. As DNA, the CDR3 is TGCGCCAGCAGCTTACCGGGACAGCAAGAGACCCAGTACTTC. Protein sequence: CASSLPGQQETQYF. The full variable domain, in which reference TRBV5-1 and TRBJ2-5 provide the parts outside the CDR3, is KAGVTQTPRYLIKTRGQQVTLSCSPISGHRSVSWYQQTPGQGLQFLFEYFSETQRNKGNFPGRFSGRQFSNSRSEMNVSTLELGDSALYLCASSLPGQQETQYFGPGTRLLVL.

Many counts were recorded for this clonotype. The chain employs TRBV7-2 and TRBJ1-2; TRBD1 agrees at 7 bases. Losses at the gene ends were 6 bases for V and 8 bases for J; bases not matched to a gene: 6. The germline gives CDR1 SGHTA, CDR2 FQGNSA. This CDR3 has 12 amino acids. The CDR3 spells CASRWDSPGYTF. The CDR3 nucleotides are TGTGCCAGCAGGTGGGACAGCCCCGGCTACACCTTC.

The table lists this clonotype with many counts. The chain joins TRBV7-2 to TRBJ1-2; no clear D gene. The CDR3 is 17 amino acids. The V gene lost 3 bases and the J gene lost 0 bases, with 17 bases spanning the gap. Germline CDR1 is SGHTA and CDR2 is FQGNSA. CDR3 loop: CASSFIASDWTNYGYTF. The DNA of the CDR3 is TGTGCCAGCAGCTTTATTGCGTCGGACTGGACTAACTATGGCTACACCTTC.

The rearrangement joins TRBV7-9 to TRBJ2-4, with a tentative D call TRBD1 (6 bases). The CDR3 extends over 15 amino acids. The germline CDR1 and CDR2 sequences are SEHNR and FQNEAQ (reference sequence). V dropped 5 bases and J dropped 2 bases, with 13 bases sitting between them. The DNA of the CDR3 is TGTGCCAGCAGCGTGCTGGGGGCAACCAAAAACATTCAGTACTTC. It yields the protein CASSVLGATKNIQYF.

There are many counts of this clonotype. The rearrangement joins TRBV20-1 to TRBJ2-4; 9 bases are a match to TRBD2. CDR3 size: 19 residues. Germline V gene data show CDR1 as DFQATT and CDR2 as SNEGSKA (reference sequence). With 1 base clipped from V and 3 bases from J, the junction kept 16 bases outside the gene matches. Written as DNA, the CDR3 is TGCAGTGCTAGAGGCAACAGAATCTTGCGGGAGGGGGTCAAAAACATTCAGTACTTC. Protein: CSARGNRILREGVKNIQYF.

This clonotype was counted ten times or more. This chain uses TRBV7-7 with TRBJ2-2; unclear D gene. Trimming stripped 5 bases from V and 1 base from J, with 8 bases between. Per germline, CDR1 SSHAT and CDR2 FNYEAQ (reference sequence). The CDR3 has 14 residues. DNA of the CDR3: TGTGCCAGCAGCCGAGCCAGGAACACCGGGGAGCTGTTTTTT. As protein: CASSRARNTGELFF.

This clonotype was observed a handful of times. This chain joins TRBV13 and TRBJ1-5; D perhaps matches TRBD1 (5 bases). Germline loops: CDR1 PRHDT, CDR2 FYEKMQ (reference sequence). Trimming stripped 4 bases from V and 3 bases from J, with 7 bases between. The CDR3 loop spans 13 amino acids. In DNA, the CDR3 is TGTGCCAGCAGCTCGGGGGACAATCAGCCCCAGCATTTT. Encoded protein: CASSSGDNQPQHF. Supplemented by reference TRBV13 and TRBJ1-5, the full variable domain reads AAGVIQSPRHLIKEKRETATLKCYPIPRHDTVYWYQQGPGQDPQFLISFYEKMQSDKGSIPDRFSAQQFSDYHSELNMSSLELGDSALYFCASSSGDNQPQHFGDGTRLSIL.

This clonotype was detected only a few times. This sequence joins TRBV9 and TRBJ2-5; D uncertain. The V and J ends lost 0 bases and 5 bases respectively, with 5 bases between them. This CDR3 has 12 amino acids. Germline CDR1 is SGDLS and CDR2 is YYNGEE. CDR3 sequence: CASSVVPETQYF. In nucleotides, the CDR3 is TGTGCCAGCAGCGTAGTCCCCGAGACCCAGTACTTC.

This clonotype was recorded at least ten times. The DNA of the CDR3 is TGCGCCAGCAGCCTTCCCCTGGCAGGGAGCTCCTATAATTCACCCCTCCACTTT. It translates to CASSLPLAGSSYNSPLHF. The rearrangement joins TRBV4-1 to TRBJ1-6, with D perhaps TRBD1 (5 bases). Germline-derived CDR1 and CDR2 are MGHRA and YSYEKL. The germline V and J ends were trimmed by 4 bases and 0 bases, with 16 bases remaining between them. The CDR3 runs 18 residues.

Ten or more counts support this clonotype. The gene calls are TRBV10-3 and TRBJ2-7; D not certain. The ends were cut back, 1 base at V and 0 bases at J, with 13 bases in the middle. The CDR3 extends over 16 amino acids. CDR1 and CDR2 from the germline V gene are ENHRY and SYGVKD. The CDR3 loop is CAISEFAAFNSYEQYF. The CDR3 DNA sequence: TGTGCCATCAGTGAGTTTGCAGCTTTCAACTCCTACGAGCAGTACTTC.

This clonotype was detected a few times. V is TRBV5-5 and J is TRBJ2-6; D is perhaps TRBD1 (6 bases). The V end lost 4 bases, the J end lost 0 bases, and 11 bases lay between the germline ends. The CDR3 spans 16 residues. The germline CDR1 and CDR2 sequences are SGHKS and YYEKEE (reference sequence). CDR3 in amino acids: CASSLPTGSGANVLTF. The CDR3 region has the DNA TGTGCCAGCAGCCTCCCGACAGGCTCTGGGGCCAACGTCCTGACTTTC.

This clonotype was observed once. This chain uses TRBV2 with TRBJ1-5, with D unclear. Trimming pared 3 bases from V and 3 bases from J, leaving 12 bases between. This CDR3 is 15 amino acids long. From germline, CDR1 is SNHLY and CDR2 FYNNEI. The CDR3 coding sequence is TGTGCCAGCAGTGACGGTACATCCTACAATCAGCCCCAGCATTTT. It translates to CASSDGTSYNQPQHF.

This clonotype was detected many times. The rearrangement joins TRBV20-1 to TRBJ2-1, with D hard to call. The ends were cut back, 3 bases at V and 2 bases at J, with 11 bases in the middle. The CDR3 runs to 14 residues. The V gene's germline CDR1 is DFQATT and CDR2 SNEGSKA (reference sequence). CDR3 residues: CSASFHTAYNEQFF. The DNA for the CDR3 is TGCAGTGCTAGTTTCCACACGGCCTACAATGAGCAGTTCTTC.